This TCR beta chain was sequenced during a study of response to subunit inactivated influenza vaccine. The CDR3 loop spans 13 amino acids. Germline-derived CDR1 and CDR2 are LNHDA and SQIVND (reference sequence). TCRdb itself ran the RT-PCR reads through MiXCR, one entry per CDR3 protein. The table includes 700,000 to 900,000 distinct CDR3 sequences, 21% detected once. Notes on the study in general: Each seasonal flu vaccination may recruit only limited new T cells, authors suggested.

In this sample, this clonotype turned up once. Antigen: not known. The junction differs from germline at one of its ends, possibly a read error. The sample consisted of PBMCs from blood, taken around 5 days after vaccination. The V gene is TRBV19, the J gene TRBJ1-1; D is perhaps TRBD1 (5 bases). The source is a man aged 45-65 years who received an inactivated influenza vaccine. The CDR3 region has the DNA TGTGCCAGTAGCATAGGCATGAGAGGGACGGCTTTCTTT. This translates into CASSIGMRGTAFF.